This T cell receptor beta chain was sequenced in a study of T cells in Graves' hyperthyroidism and ophthalmopathy. Study-level points and caveats: Ophthalmopathy and stable hyperthyroidism were told apart by a 13 V-J model.

Graves' hyperthyroidism qualified as stable when ophthalmopathy did not progress within 18 months. This clonotype was counted only a few times. The antigen is undetermined. Authors of the study amplified TCR beta CDR3 regions from RNA transcripts. RT-PCR in the first round (using the HTBI primer set) targeted the TCR CDR3. TCRdb called the multiplex PCR reads again in MiXCR, with one record for every CDR3 protein. The sample contains about 560,000 distinct CDR3 sequences, approximately 44% of which appear only once. The sequence was obtained from a woman aged 18-30 years with Graves' hyperthyroidism. What was sequenced was peripheral blood or thyroid tissue (not recorded which).

Here the CDR3 reads CSATSSYEQYF. In nucleotides, the CDR3 is TGCAGTGCTACTAGCTCCTACGAGCAGTACTTC. V and J are TRBV20-1 and TRBJ2-7; D unresolved. The V gene's germline CDR1 is DFQATT and CDR2 SNEGSKA (reference sequence). Trimming left V 4 bases short and J 0 bases short, with 4 bases between. This CDR3 region has 11 residues.